The rows below give T cell receptor beta chains drawn from one sample of a study of shared clonotypes between healthy human individuals. Sequencing was performed with immunoSEQ multiplex PCR; in TCRdb, only in-frame clones are kept and a portion is missing. In the table there are fewer than 1 million clones, just over 95% of which are singletons. The specimen sequenced was naive CD8+ T cells sorted from blood. Every receptor here comes from a man aged 30 to 45 in good health. CDR3s include the opening cysteine and the closing phenylalanine or tryptophan. D genes are given only for firm matches. Size tells how often a clone was seen (once, few, many) or the class of an expanded clone, and some rows leave it out.

>-|TRBJ2-4|TRBV6-5|TRBD1
TGTGCCAGCAGTGGGGACAGAAAAAACATTCAGTACTTC
CASSGDRKNIQYF
>few|TRBJ2-7|TRBV7-9|-
TGTGCCAGCAGCTTAGCGGCCGGCGAGCAGTACTTC
CASSLAAGEQYF
>-|TRBJ2-1|TRBV7-2|-
TGTGCCAGCAGCTTAAATGGCGTAAATCCCTACAATGAGCAGTTCTTC
CASSLNGVNPYNEQFF
>-|TRBJ2-7|TRBV4-1|-
TGCGCCAGCAGCCCCGCGGAGCGGGACGAGCAGTACTTC
CASSPAERDEQYF
>-|TRBJ2-5|TRBV27|-
TGTGCCAGCAGTTTAAGGCCATCCTACCAGCAGACCCAGTACTTC
CASSLRPSYQQTQYF
>-|TRBJ2-2|TRBV9|TRBD2
TGTGCCAGCAGCCAAAACAAAGGACTAGCGCCGAACACCGGGGAGCTGTTTTTT
CASSQNKGLAPNTGELFF
>-|TRBJ2-7|TRBV4-2|-
TGTGCCAGCAGCCAAGAAGTAGGATACGAGCAGTACTTC
CASSQEVGYEQYF
>-|TRBJ2-1|TRBV7-2|TRBD2
TGTGCCAGCAGCTTGTTAGCGGGAGGTGACAATGAGCAGTTCTTC
CASSLLAGGDNEQFF
>-|TRBJ1-5|TRBV2|-
TGTGCCAGCAGTCCCTACGTGTTGGACAATCAGCCCCAGCATTTT
CASSPYVLDNQPQHF
>-|TRBJ2-4|TRBV9|TRBD1
TGTGCCAGCAGCGCACGGACAGGGGACGCCAAAAACATTCAGTACTTC
CASSARTGDAKNIQYF
>-|TRBJ2-1|TRBV6-6|-
TGTGCCAGCAGTTACCTCGACTACCCTTCGGCCTATGAGCAGTTCTTC
CASSYLDYPSAYEQFF
>once|TRBJ2-7|TRBV30|TRBD1
TGTGCCTGGAGTGTATGGACAGGGGGCTACGAGCAGTACTTC
CAWSVWTGGYEQYF
>-|TRBJ2-7|TRBV5-6|TRBD1
TGTGCCAGCAGCTTGGGGACAGGGCCCGAGCAGTACTTC
CASSLGTGPEQYF
>-|TRBJ2-3|TRBV7-9|TRBD2
TGTGCCAGCAGCGGAGGGACTAGCCGCGGACACACAGATACGCAGTATTTT
CASSGGTSRGHTDTQYF
>-|TRBJ2-7|TRBV4-3|TRBD2
TGCGCCAGCAGCCCGAGGTTGGCTAGCGGGAAGCAGTACTTC
CASSPRLASGKQYF
>-|TRBJ2-3|TRBV5-1|TRBD1
TGCGCCAGCAGCTTGGCCGTTGGGACAGGCAGATCCACAGATACGCAGTATTTT
CASSLAVGTGRSTDTQYF
>-|TRBJ2-5|TRBV5-6|-
TGTGCCAGCAGCTTGGTCCGCGAGGGAGCCATCCAAGAGACCCAGTACTTC
CASSLVREGAIQETQYF
>few|TRBJ1-5|TRBV2|TRBD1
TGTGCCAGCAGTAAGACAGGGGATCAGCCCCAGCATTTT
CASSKTGDQPQHF
>-|TRBJ1-2|TRBV4-1|-
TGCGCCAGCAGCCAAGGACCCGGACAGAACTATGGCTACACCTTC
CASSQGPGQNYGYTF
>-|TRBJ1-1|TRBV25-1|-
TGTGCCAGCAGCGAAGCGCCGCGGGGAAGCACTGAAGCTTTCTTT
CASSEAPRGSTEAFF
>-|TRBJ2-7|TRBV12-2|-
TGTGCAAGTCGCTTAGAATTTAACACGACTAGCGGGAAACCCTACGAGCAGTACTTC
CASRLEFNTTSGKPYEQYF
>-|TRBJ2-1|TRBV7-2|-
TGTGCCAGCAGCCCTCCCCCCGGCGAGCAGTTCTTC
CASSPPPGEQFF
>once|TRBJ2-3|TRBV7-9|-
TGTGCCAGCAGCTGGGGACACTTCAGTGCAGATACGCAGTATTTT
CASSWGHFSADTQYF
>-|TRBJ2-1|TRBV9|TRBD2
TGTGCCAGCAGCCCGGTTAGCGGGAGCTCCTACAATGAGCAGTTCTTC
CASSPVSGSSYNEQFF
>-|TRBJ2-5|TRBV27|TRBD1
TGTGCCAGCAGTAGGACAGGGAAGACCCAGTACTTC
CASSRTGKTQYF
>-|TRBJ2-3|TRBV7-9|-
TGTGCCAGCAGCTTAGAGGGGGGATTATCTAGCACAGATACGCAGTATTTT
CASSLEGGLSSTDTQYF